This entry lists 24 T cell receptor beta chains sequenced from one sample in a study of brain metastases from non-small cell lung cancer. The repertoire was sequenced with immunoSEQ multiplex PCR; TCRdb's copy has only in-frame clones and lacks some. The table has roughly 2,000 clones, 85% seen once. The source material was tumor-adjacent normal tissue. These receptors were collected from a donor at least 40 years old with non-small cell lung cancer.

The CDR3 DNA is TGTGCCAGCAGCATCAGGTACGAGCAGTACTTC. It yields the protein CASSIRYEQYF. The chain employs TRBV28 and TRBJ2-7, with unresolved D. This CDR3 spans 11 amino acids. Looked up from germline, CDR1 is MDHEN and CDR2 is SYDVKM. V was trimmed by 6 bases and J by 4 bases, leaving 7 bases between them.

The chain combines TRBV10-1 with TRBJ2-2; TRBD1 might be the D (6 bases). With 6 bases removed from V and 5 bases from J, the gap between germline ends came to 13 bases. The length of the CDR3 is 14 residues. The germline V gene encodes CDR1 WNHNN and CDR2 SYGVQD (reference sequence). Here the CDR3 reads CASRRTDVTGELFF. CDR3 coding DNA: TGCGCCAGCAGACGGACAGACGTGACCGGGGAGCTGTTTTTT.

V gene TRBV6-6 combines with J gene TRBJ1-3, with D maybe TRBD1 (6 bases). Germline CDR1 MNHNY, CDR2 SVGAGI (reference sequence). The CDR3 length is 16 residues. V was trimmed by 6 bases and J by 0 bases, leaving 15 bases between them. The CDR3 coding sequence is TGTGCCAGCAGCCTCTCGACAGGTTTCTCTGGAAACACCATATATTTT. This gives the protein CASSLSTGFSGNTIYF.

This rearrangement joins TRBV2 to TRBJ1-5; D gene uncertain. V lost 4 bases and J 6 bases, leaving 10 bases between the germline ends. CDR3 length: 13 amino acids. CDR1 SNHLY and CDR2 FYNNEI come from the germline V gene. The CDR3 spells CASSADLGQPQHF. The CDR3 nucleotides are TGTGCCAGCAGTGCCGACCTTGGTCAGCCCCAGCATTTT.

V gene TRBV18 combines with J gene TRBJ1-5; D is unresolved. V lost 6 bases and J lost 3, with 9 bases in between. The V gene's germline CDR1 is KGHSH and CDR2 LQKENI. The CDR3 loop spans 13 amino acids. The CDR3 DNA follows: TGTGCCAGCTCTCAGGAGCCCAATCAGCCCCAGCATTTT. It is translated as CASSQEPNQPQHF. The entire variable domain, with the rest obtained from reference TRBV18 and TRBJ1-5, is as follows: NAGVMQNPRHLVRRRGQEARLRCSPMKGHSHVYWYRQLPEEGLKFMVYLQKENIIDESGMPKERFSAEFPKEGPSILRIQQVVRGDSAAYFCASSQEPNQPQHFGDGTRLSIL.

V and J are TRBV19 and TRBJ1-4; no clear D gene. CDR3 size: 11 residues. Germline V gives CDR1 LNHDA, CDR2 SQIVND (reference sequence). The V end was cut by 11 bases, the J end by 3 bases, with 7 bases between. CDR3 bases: TGTGCCTCAAAATCTAATGAAAAACTGTTTTTT. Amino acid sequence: CASKSNEKLFF.

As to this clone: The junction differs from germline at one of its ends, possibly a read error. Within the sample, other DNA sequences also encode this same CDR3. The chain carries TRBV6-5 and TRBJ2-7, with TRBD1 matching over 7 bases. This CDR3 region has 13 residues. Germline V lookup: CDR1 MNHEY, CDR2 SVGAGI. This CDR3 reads CASRPGTEYEQYF. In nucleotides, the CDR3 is TGCGCCAGCAGACCCGGGACAGAATACGAGCAGTACTTC.

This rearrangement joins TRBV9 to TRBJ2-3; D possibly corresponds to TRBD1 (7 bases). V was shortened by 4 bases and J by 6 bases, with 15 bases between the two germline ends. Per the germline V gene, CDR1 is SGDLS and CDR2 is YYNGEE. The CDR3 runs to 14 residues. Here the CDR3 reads CASSSSGGLDTQYF. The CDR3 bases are TGTGCCAGCAGCTCCTCAGGGGGGTTGGATACGCAGTATTTT.

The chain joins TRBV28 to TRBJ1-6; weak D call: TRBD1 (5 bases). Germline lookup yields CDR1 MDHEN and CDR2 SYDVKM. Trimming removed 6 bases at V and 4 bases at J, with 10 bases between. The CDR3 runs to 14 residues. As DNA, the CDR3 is TGTGCCAGCAGAGGGGCGGTGTATAATTCACCCCTCCACTTT. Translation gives CASRGAVYNSPLHF.

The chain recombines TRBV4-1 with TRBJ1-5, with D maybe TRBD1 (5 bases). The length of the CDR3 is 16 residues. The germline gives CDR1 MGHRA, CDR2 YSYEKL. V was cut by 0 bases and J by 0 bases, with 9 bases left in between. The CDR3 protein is CASSQEWGVSNQPQHF. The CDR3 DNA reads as TGCGCCAGCAGCCAAGAGTGGGGGGTTAGCAATCAGCCCCAGCATTTT.

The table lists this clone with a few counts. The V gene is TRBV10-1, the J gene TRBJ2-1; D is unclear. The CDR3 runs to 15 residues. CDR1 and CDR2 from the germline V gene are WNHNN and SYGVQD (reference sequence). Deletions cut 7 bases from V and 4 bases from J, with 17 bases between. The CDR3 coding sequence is TGCGCCAGCATCGAACGAAATGCCTCTTACAATGAGCAGTTCTTC. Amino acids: CASIERNASYNEQFF.

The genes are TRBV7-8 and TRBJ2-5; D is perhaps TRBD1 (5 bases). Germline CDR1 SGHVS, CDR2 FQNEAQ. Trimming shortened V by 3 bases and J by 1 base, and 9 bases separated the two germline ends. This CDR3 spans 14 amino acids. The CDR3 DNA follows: TGTGCCAGCAGCTTGGTACAGGTCCAAGAGACCCAGTACTTC. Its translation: CASSLVQVQETQYF. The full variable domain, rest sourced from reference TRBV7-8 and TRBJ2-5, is GAGVSQSPRYKVAKRGQDVALRCDPISGHVSLFWYQQALGQGPEFLTYFQNEAQLDKSGLPSDRFFAERPEGSVSTLKIQRTQQEDSAVYLCASSLVQVQETQYFGPGTRLLVL.

The CDR3 reads CASSLTGGNEKLFF. DNA for the CDR3: TGCGCCAGCAGCCTCACAGGGGGCAATGAAAAACTGTTTTTT. V is TRBV5-1 and J is TRBJ1-4; the match to TRBD1 covers 9 bases. V dropped 4 bases and J dropped 5; count of bases not matched to a gene: 3. The V gene's germline CDR1 is SGHRS and CDR2 YFSETQ. The CDR3 is 14 amino acids.

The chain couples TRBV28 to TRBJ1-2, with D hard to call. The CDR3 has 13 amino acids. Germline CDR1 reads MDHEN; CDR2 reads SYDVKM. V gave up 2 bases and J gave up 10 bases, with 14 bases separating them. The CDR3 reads CASSLRYGLHYTF. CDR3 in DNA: TGTGCCAGCAGTTTAAGGTACGGACTACACTACACCTTC.

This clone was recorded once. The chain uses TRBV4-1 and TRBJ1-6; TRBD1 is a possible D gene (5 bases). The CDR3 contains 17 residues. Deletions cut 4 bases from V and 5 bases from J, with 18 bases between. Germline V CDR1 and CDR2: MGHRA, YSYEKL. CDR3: CASSREIGGANNSPLHF. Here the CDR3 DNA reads TGCGCCAGCAGCCGTGAAATCGGAGGGGCGAATAATTCACCCCTCCACTTT.

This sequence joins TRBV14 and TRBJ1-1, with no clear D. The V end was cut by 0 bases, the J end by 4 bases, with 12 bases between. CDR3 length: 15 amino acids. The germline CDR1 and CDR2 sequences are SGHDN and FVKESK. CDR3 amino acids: CASSQEPGRSTEAFF. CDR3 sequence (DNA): TGTGCCAGCAGCCAAGAACCAGGAAGGAGCACTGAAGCTTTCTTT.

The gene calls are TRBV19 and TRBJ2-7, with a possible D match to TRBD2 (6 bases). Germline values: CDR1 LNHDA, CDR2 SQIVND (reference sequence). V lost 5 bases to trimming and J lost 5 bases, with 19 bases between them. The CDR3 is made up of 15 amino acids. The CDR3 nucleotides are TGTGCCAGTAGTCCTCGTAGGGCGGGGATCGACGAGCAGTACTTC. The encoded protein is CASSPRRAGIDEQYF. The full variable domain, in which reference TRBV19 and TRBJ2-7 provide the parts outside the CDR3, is DGGITQSPKYLFRKEGQNVTLSCEQNLNHDAMYWYRQDPGQGLRLIYYSQIVNDFQKGDIAEGYSVSREKKESFPLTVTSAQKNPTAFYLCASSPRRAGIDEQYFGPGTRLTVT.

The CDR3 protein is CASSLRSGGASTSTDTQYF. Here the CDR3 DNA reads TGTGCCAGCAGCTTACGTAGCGGGGGGGCCTCTACTAGCACAGATACGCAGTATTTT. The V gene is TRBV7-2, the J gene TRBJ2-3, with 11 bases aligning to TRBD2. This CDR3 region has 19 residues. The germline gives CDR1 SGHTA, CDR2 FQGNSA. The trim removed 2 bases at V and 0 bases at J, leaving 10 bases unmatched. Looking up the rest from reference TRBV7-2 and TRBJ2-3 gives the full variable domain: GAGVSQSPSNKVTEKGKDVELRCDPISGHTALYWYRQSLGQGLEFLIYFQGNSAPDKSGLPSDRFSAERTGGSVSTLTIQRTQQEDSAVYLCASSLRSGGASTSTDTQYFGPGTRLTVL.

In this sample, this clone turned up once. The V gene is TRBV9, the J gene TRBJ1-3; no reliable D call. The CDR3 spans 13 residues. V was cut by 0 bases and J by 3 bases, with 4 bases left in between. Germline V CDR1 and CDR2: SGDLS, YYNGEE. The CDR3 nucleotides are TGTGCCAGCAGCGTAGGCGATGGAAACACCATATATTTT. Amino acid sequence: CASSVGDGNTIYF. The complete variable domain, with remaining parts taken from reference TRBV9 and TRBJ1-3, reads DSGVTQTPKHLITATGQRVTLRCSPRSGDLSVYWYQQSLDQGLQFLIQYYNGEERAKGNILERFSAQQFPDLHSELNLSSLELGDSALYFCASSVGDGNTIYFGEGSWLTVV.

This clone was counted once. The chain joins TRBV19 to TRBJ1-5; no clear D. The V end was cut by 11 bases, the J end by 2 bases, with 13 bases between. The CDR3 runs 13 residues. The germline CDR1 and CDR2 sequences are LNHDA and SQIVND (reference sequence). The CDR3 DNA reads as TGTGCCTCAAACTGGGGTGGCAATCAGCCCCAGCATTTT. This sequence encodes CASNWGGNQPQHF. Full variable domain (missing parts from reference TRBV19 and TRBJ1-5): DGGITQSPKYLFRKEGQNVTLSCEQNLNHDAMYWYRQDPGQGLRLIYYSQIVNDFQKGDIAEGYSVSREKKESFPLTVTSAQKNPTAFYLCASNWGGNQPQHFGDGTRLSIL.

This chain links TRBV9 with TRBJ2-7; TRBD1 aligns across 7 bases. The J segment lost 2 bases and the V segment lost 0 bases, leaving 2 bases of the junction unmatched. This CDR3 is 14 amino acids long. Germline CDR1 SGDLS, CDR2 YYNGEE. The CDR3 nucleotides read TGTGCCAGCAGCGTAGGACAGGGTACCTACGAGCAGTACTTC. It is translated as CASSVGQGTYEQYF.

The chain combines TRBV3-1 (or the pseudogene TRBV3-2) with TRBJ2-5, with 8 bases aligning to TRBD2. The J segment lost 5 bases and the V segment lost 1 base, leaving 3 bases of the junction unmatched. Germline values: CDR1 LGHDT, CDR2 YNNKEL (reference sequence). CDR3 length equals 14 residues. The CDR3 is CASSQAGGRETQYF. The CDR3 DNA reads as TGTGCCAGCAGCCAAGCGGGGGGGCGGGAGACCCAGTACTTC.

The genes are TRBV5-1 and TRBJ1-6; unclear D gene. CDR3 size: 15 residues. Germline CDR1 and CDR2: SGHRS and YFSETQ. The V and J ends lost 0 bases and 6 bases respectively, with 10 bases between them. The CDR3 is CASSLEIMGNSPLHF. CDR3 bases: TGCGCCAGCAGCTTGGAAATAATGGGTAATTCACCCCTCCACTTT.

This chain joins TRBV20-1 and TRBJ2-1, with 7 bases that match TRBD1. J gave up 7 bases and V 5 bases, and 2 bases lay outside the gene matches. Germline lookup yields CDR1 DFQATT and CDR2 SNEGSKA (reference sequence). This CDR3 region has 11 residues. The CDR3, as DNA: TGCAGTGCTGACAGGGTTAATGAGCAGTTCTTC. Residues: CSADRVNEQFF.